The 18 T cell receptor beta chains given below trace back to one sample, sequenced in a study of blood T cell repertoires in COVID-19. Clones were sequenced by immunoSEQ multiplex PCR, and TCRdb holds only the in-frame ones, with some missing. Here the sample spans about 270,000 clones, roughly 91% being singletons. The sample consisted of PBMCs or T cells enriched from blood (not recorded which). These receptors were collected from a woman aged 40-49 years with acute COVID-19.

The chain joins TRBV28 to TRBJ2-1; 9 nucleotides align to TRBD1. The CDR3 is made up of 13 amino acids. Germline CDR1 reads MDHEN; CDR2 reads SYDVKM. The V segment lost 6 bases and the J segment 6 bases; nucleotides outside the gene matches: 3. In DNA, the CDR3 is TGTGCCAGCAGAATGACAGGGGGCAATGAGCAGTTCTTC. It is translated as CASRMTGGNEQFF.

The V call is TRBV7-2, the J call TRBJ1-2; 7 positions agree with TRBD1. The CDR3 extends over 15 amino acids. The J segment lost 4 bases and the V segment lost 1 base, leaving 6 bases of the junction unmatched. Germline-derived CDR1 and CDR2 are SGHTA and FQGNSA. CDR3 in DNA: TGTGCCAGCAGCTTAGATGAGGGGGCGGGCTATGGCTACACCTTC. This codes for CASSLDEGAGYGYTF.

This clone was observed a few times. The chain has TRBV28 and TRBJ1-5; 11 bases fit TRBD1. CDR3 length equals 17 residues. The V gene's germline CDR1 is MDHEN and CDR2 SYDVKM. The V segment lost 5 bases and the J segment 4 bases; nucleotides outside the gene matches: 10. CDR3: CASSPGQGATANQPQHF. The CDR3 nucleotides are TGTGCCAGCAGTCCCGGACAGGGGGCTACAGCAAATCAGCCCCAGCATTTT.

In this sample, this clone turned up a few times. This chain's CDR3 is CSGTPAGATDTQYF. DNA of the CDR3: TGCAGCGGGACGCCGGCGGGGGCGACAGATACGCAGTATTTT. This chain links TRBV29-1 with TRBJ2-3, with TRBD2 as a possible D gene (7 bases). Germline V lookup: CDR1 SQVTM, CDR2 ANQGSEA. Deletions cut 7 bases from V and 3 bases from J, with 17 bases between. The CDR3 runs to 14 residues.

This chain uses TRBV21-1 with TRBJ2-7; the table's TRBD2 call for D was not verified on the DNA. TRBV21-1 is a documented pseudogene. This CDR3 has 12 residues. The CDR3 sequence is CAKASGGYEQYF. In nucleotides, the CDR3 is TGTGCCAAAGCTAGCGGGGGCTACGAGCAGTACTTC.

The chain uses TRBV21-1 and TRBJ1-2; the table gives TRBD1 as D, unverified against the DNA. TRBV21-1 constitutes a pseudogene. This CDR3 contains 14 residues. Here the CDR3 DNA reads TGTGCCAGCAGCAAACTTCCAGGGGATGGTGGCTACACCTTC. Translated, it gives CASSKLPGDGGYTF.

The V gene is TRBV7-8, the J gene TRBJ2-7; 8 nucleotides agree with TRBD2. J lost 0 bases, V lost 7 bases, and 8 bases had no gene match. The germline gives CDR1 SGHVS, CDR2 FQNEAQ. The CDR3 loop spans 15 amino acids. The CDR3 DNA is TGTGCCAGCAACGCGGGGGGCCTCTTCTCCTACGAGCAGTACTTC. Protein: CASNAGGLFSYEQYF.

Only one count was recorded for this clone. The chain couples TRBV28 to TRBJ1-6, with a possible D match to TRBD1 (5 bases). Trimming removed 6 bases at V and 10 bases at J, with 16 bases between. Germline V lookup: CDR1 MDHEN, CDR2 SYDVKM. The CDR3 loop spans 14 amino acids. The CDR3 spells CASRPAGPISPLHF. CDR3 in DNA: TGTGCCAGCAGACCTGCGGGACCGATATCACCCCTCCACTTT.

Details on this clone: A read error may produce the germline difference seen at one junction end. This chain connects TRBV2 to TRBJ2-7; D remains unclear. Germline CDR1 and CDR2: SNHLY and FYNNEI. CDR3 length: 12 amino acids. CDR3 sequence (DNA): TGTGCCAGCAGTGATTGGAGATCCCAGTTGGACTTC. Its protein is CASSDWRSQLDF.

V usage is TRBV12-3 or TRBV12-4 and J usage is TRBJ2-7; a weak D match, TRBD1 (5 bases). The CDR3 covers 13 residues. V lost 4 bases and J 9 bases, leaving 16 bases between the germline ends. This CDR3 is CASSWGLASGQYF. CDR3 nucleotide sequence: TGTGCCAGCAGTTGGGGCCTCGCTTCGGGGCAGTACTTC.

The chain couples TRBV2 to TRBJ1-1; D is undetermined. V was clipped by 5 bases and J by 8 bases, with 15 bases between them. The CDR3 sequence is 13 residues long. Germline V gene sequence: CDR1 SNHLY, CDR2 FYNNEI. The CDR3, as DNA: TGTGCCAGCAGTCTGGAGGGCAGACTAGAAGCTTTCTTT. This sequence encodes CASSLEGRLEAFF.

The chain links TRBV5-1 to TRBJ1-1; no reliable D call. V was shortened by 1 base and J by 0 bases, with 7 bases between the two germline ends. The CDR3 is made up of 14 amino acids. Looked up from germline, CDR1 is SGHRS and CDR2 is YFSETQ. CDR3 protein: CASSLTPMNTEAFF. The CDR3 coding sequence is TGCGCCAGCAGCTTGACACCCATGAACACTGAAGCTTTCTTT.

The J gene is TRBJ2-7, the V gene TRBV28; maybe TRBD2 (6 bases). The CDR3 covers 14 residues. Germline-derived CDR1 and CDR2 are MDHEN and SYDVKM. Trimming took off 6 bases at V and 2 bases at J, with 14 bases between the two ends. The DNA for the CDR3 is TGTGCCAGCAGCCCGGCGGGGAGTACCTACGAGCAGTACTTC. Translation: CASSPAGSTYEQYF.

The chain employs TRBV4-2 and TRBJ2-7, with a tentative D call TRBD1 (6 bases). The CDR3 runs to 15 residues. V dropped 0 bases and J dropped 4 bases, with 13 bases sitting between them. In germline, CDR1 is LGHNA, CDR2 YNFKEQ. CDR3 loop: CASSQEAQGWYEQYF. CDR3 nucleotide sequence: TGTGCCAGCAGCCAAGAGGCGCAGGGGTGGTACGAGCAGTACTTC.

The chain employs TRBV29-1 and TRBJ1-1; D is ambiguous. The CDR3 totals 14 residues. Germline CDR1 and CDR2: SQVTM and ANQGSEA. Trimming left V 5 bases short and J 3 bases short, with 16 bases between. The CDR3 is CSVPYGQRDTEAFF. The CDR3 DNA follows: TGCAGCGTTCCCTATGGGCAGAGGGACACTGAAGCTTTCTTT. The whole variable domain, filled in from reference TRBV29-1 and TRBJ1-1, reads SAVISQKPSRDICQRGTSLTIQCQVDSQVTMMFWYRQQPGQSLTLIATANQGSEATYESGFVIDKFPISRPNLTFSTLTVSNMSPEDSSIYLCSVPYGQRDTEAFFGQGTRLTVV.

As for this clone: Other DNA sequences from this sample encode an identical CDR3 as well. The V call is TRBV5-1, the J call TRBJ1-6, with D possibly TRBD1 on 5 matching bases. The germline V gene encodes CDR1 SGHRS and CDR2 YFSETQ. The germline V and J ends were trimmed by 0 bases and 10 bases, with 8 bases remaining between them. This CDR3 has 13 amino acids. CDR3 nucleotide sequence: TGCGCCAGCAGCTTGGTTTCAGGGTCACCCCTCCACTTT. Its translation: CASSLVSGSPLHF.

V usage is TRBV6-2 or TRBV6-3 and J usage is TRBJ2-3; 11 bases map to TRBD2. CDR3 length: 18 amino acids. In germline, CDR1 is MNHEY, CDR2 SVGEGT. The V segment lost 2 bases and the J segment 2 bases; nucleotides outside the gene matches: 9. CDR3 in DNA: TGTGCCAGCAGTTACGAGTTAGCGGGAGGGCAAAACACAGATACGCAGTATTTT. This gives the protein CASSYELAGGQNTDTQYF.

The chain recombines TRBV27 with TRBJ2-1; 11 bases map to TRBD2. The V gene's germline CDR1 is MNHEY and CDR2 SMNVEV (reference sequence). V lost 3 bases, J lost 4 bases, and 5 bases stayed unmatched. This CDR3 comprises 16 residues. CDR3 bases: TGTGCCAGCAGTTTGTCTCCTAGCGGGAGGTACAATGAGCAGTTCTTC. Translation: CASSLSPSGRYNEQFF.